The 15 T cell receptor beta chains below all came from one sample that was sequenced in a study of T-cell reconstitution after alpha-beta-depleted transplantation in children. A library of TCRbeta sequences, prepared with unique molecular identifiers, was generated. TCRdb re-called the PCR reads through MiXCR, storing one row per CDR3 protein. The sample lists hundreds of thousands of distinct CDR3 sequences, around 17% occurring once. Sample: PBMCs from the stem cell graft donor, taken from the stem cell graft. Every receptor here comes from a human donor who donated a stem cell graft to a child with acute myeloid leukemia.

V is TRBV29-1 and J is TRBJ2-3, with TRBD2 matching over 8 bases. V dropped 6 bases and J dropped 5; count of bases not matched to a gene: 7. The length of the CDR3 is 13 residues. The germline V gene encodes CDR1 SQVTM and CDR2 ANQGSEA. This CDR3 reads CSVATGGRDTQYF. The CDR3 region has the DNA TGCAGCGTCGCTACGGGGGGGAGAGATACGCAGTATTTT.

The CDR3 DNA follows: TGTGCCAGCAGCCAAGGGGAGGGAGATACGCAGTATTTT. As protein: CASSQGEGDTQYF. V usage is TRBV4-2 and J usage is TRBJ2-3; 7 bases map to TRBD2. The V and J ends lost 1 base and 5 bases, in that order; junction bases with no gene match: 0. The CDR3 is 13 residues long. Per the germline V gene, CDR1 is LGHNA and CDR2 is YNFKEQ.

This clonotype was seen repeatedly, ten times or more. The V call is TRBV12-3 or TRBV12-4, the J call TRBJ1-1, with 7 positions matching TRBD1. The CDR3 runs 14 residues. Trimming removed 7 bases from V and 1 base from J; junction bases left unmatched: 6. CDR3 DNA: TGTGCCAGCATCCAACAGGGGCCGAACACTGAAGCTTTCTTT. It specifies CASIQQGPNTEAFF.

There are many counts of this clonotype. The chain links TRBV29-1 to TRBJ2-7; unclear D gene. Between the trimmed V and J ends, which lost 2 bases and 2 bases, there was a span of 10 bases. The CDR3 totals 13 residues. Germline CDR1 is SQVTM and CDR2 is ANQGSEA. The CDR3 DNA sequence: TGCAGCGTTGAATGGAACCGCACCTACGAGCAGTACTTC. This translates into CSVEWNRTYEQYF.

This clonotype was recorded at least ten times. This sequence joins TRBV6-1 and TRBJ1-5; 7 nucleotides agree with TRBD1. V shed 6 bases, J shed 1 base, and the junction held 3 bases outside the gene matches. The CDR3 spans 14 residues. Germline CDR1 and CDR2: MNHNS and SASEGT. CDR3 in amino acids: CASRTGYSNQPQHF. The CDR3 nucleotides read TGTGCCAGCAGGACAGGGTACAGCAATCAGCCCCAGCATTTT.

This clonotype was detected ten times or more. The V gene is TRBV20-1, the J gene TRBJ1-2; TRBD1 aligns across 7 bases. Germline CDR1 DFQATT, CDR2 SNEGSKA (reference sequence). The V and J ends lost 1 base and 7 bases, in that order; junction bases with no gene match: 15. This CDR3 has 16 residues. The CDR3 coding sequence is TGCAGTGCTAGAGGTTCATCGGAGCGAGGGGGCTCTGGCTACACCTTC. Protein product: CSARGSSERGGSGYTF.

This clonotype has at least ten counts. J is TRBJ2-7 and V is TRBV29-1, with TRBD1 matching over 7 bases. V shed 6 bases, J shed 2 bases, and the junction held 4 bases outside the gene matches. Germline V gives CDR1 SQVTM, CDR2 ANQGSEA. This CDR3 spans 12 amino acids. CDR3 residues: CSVTGTAYEQYF. Here the CDR3 DNA reads TGCAGCGTAACAGGGACAGCCTACGAGCAGTACTTC.

This sequence joins TRBV10-3 and TRBJ2-1; weak D call: TRBD2 (6 bases). The CDR3 has 16 residues. Per germline, CDR1 ENHRY and CDR2 SYGVKD. Trimming took 2 bases from V and 2 from J, leaving 13 bases between them. The CDR3 bases are TGTGCCATCAGTGAGACTAGCCCAATCCCCTACAATGAGCAGTTCTTC. This sequence encodes CAISETSPIPYNEQFF.

Many counts were recorded for this clonotype. The J gene is TRBJ2-3, the V gene TRBV20-1; TRBD2 aligns across 10 bases. The germline CDR1 and CDR2 sequences are DFQATT and SNEGSKA (reference sequence). V gave up 2 bases and J gave up 5 bases; unmatched junction bases: 4. The CDR3 extends over 14 amino acids. CDR3 protein: CSARRVAGGDTQYF. CDR3 nucleotide sequence: TGCAGTGCTAGAAGGGTAGCGGGGGGAGATACGCAGTATTTT.

This clonotype was detected only a few times. This rearrangement joins TRBV5-5 to TRBJ2-7; tentative D call: TRBD1 (5 bases). CDR1 is SGHKS, CDR2 YYEKEE, per germline (reference sequence). V lost 0 bases and J 2 bases, leaving 12 bases between the germline ends. The CDR3 is 15 amino acids. CDR3 loop: CASSLVSDRPYEQYV. In DNA, the CDR3 is TGTGCCAGCAGCTTGGTCTCCGACAGACCCTACGAGCAGTACGTC.

This clonotype was seen more than once but under ten times. This chain uses TRBV7-8 with TRBJ2-3; 9 nucleotides line up with TRBD2. After removal of 4 bases from V and 6 bases from J, the junction contained 11 bases not matched to a gene. There are 16 residues in the CDR3. The germline V gene encodes CDR1 SGHVS and CDR2 FQNEAQ. This CDR3 reads CASSSKAGGGADTQYF. CDR3 DNA sequence: TGTGCCAGCAGCTCCAAGGCGGGCGGGGGGGCCGATACGCAGTATTTT.

CDR3 protein: CASSQSAGGSSGANVLTF. Written as DNA, the CDR3 is TGCGCCAGCAGCCAGAGCGCCGGGGGCTCATCTGGGGCCAACGTCCTGACTTTC. The V and J genes are TRBV4-3 and TRBJ2-6; D could derive from TRBD1 or TRBD2 (6 bases each). V gave up 3 bases and J gave up 1 base, with 16 bases separating them. In germline, CDR1 is LGHNA, CDR2 YSLEER. The CDR3 runs 18 residues.

The chain has TRBV5-1 and TRBJ1-1; possible D gene TRBD1, 5 bases. Trimming left V 0 bases short and J 10 bases short, with 13 bases between. This CDR3 is built from 13 residues. CDR1 is SGHRS and CDR2 is YFSETQ in the germline V gene. The CDR3 is CASSLASGRGAFF. The CDR3 DNA is TGCGCCAGCAGCTTGGCCTCGGGACGGGGAGCTTTCTTT. Combining the CDR3 with reference TRBV5-1 and TRBJ1-1 gives the whole variable domain KAGVTQTPRYLIKTRGQQVTLSCSPISGHRSVSWYQQTPGQGLQFLFEYFSETQRNKGNFPGRFSGRQFSNSRSEMNVSTLELGDSALYLCASSLASGRGAFFGQGTRLTVV.

This clonotype has only a few counts. This CDR3 reads CASSHRGAYNEQFF. The CDR3 bases are TGCGCCAGCAGCCACCGGGGGGCTTACAATGAGCAGTTCTTC. The chain links TRBV4-3 to TRBJ2-1, with D possibly TRBD2 on 7 matching bases. CDR1 and CDR2 from the germline V gene are LGHNA and YSLEER. V lost 3 bases, J lost 4 bases, and 10 bases lay in between. This CDR3 is built from 14 residues.

V is TRBV12-3 or TRBV12-4 and J is TRBJ2-3, with 8 bases identical to TRBD1. Losses at the gene ends were 3 bases for V and 1 base for J; bases not matched to a gene: 9. This CDR3 comprises 17 residues. CDR3 nucleotides: TGTGCCAGCAGTTTGTATGGGACAGGAGGTGGCACAGATACGCAGTATTTT. Its protein product is CASSLYGTGGGTDTQYF.